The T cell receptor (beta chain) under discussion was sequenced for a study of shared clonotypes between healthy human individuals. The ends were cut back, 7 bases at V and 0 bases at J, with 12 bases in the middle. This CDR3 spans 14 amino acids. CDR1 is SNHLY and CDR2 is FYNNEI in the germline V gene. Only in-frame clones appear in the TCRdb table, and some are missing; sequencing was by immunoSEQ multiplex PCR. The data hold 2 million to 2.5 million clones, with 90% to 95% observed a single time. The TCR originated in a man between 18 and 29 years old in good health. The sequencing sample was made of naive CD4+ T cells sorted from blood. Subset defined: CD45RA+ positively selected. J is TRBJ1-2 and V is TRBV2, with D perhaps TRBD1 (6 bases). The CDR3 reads CASIQGMANYGYTF. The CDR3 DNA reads TGTGCCAGCATTCAGGGGATGGCTAACTATGGCTACACCTTC.